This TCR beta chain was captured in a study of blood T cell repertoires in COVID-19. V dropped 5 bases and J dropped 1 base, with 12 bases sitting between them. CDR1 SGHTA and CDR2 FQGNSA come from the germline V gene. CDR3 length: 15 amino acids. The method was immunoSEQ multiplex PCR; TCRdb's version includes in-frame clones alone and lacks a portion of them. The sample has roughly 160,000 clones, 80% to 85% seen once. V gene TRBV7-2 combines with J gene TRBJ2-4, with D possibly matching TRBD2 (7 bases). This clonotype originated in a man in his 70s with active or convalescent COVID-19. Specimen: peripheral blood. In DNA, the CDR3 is TGTGCCAGCAGCCCCGGGGGGCGTGCCAAAAACATTCAGTACTTC. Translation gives CASSPGGRAKNIQYF.